The following is a T cell receptor beta chain sequence with its context. Its antigen is not identified. The primer mix had 60 Vbeta and 13 Jbeta primers. The method was immunoSEQ multiplex PCR; TCRdb's version includes in-frame clones alone and lacks a portion of them. In the table there are 100,000 to 150,000 clones, 83% of which are singletons. The sample originates from a study of cytomegalovirus exposure and HLA in healthy donors. Whole-study results and caveats: Per a prior analysis, the majority of TCR beta V segments were productive roughly 87% or roughly 30% of the time. Presence/absence analyses took donor sequencing depth as roughly uniform. Generally TCR sequences proved uncommon, though certain public TCRs appeared in numerous donors. Later analysis associated a missense DCLRE1C variant with TCR beta V- and J-gene trimming.

The sequenced sample consisted of PBMCs. This sequence originates from a man aged 18 to 30 in good health and CMV-seropositive.

CDR3 nucleotide sequence: TGTGCCATCAGTGACCCTGGACACCTTCCCTACAATGAGCAGTTCTTC. It translates to CAISDPGHLPYNEQFF. The chain is built from TRBV10-3 and TRBJ2-1; possibly TRBD1 for D (5 bases). Germline lookup yields CDR1 ENHRY and CDR2 SYGVKD. V dropped 3 bases and J dropped 2 bases, with 14 bases sitting between them. This CDR3 is 16 amino acids long.